Presented here are 18 T cell receptor beta chains from one specimen sequenced in a study of human T cells and chemical hapten exposure. Indicated time point: patch test 2, 6 weeks after DPC sensitization. The sample's treatment: therapeutic diphenylcyclopropenone sensitization with weekly scalp DPC. MiXCR, applied by TCRdb to the RACE reads, yields one record per CDR3 protein. The sample includes about 89,000 distinct CDR3 sequences, 9.5% to 12% seen only once; the top ten take under 2.5%. The material sequenced was whole blood, taken in connection with sensitization to the hapten diphenylcyclopropenone (DPC). The source of these receptors is a man aged 40-50 years with alopecia areata. Some clones in this sample may be carry-over from other donors' samples.

This chain connects TRBV12-3 or TRBV12-4 to TRBJ2-1, with 11 positions matching TRBD2. J gave up 6 bases and V 5 bases, and 12 bases lay outside the gene matches. There are 17 residues in the CDR3. The CDR3 bases are TGTGCCAGCAGTCCCCGGACTAGCGGGTTTTCTCGCAATGAGCAGTTCTTC. This gives the protein CASSPRTSGFSRNEQFF.

The rearrangement links TRBV29-1 to TRBJ2-1; weak D call: TRBD2 (7 bases). Deletions cut 4 bases from V and 7 bases from J, with 11 bases between. This CDR3 comprises 12 residues. From germline, CDR1 is SQVTM and CDR2 ANQGSEA. This chain's CDR3 is CSVVEGGNEQFF. DNA for the CDR3: TGCAGCGTTGTAGAGGGGGGGAATGAGCAGTTCTTC.

There are a few counts of this clonotype. An end of the junction does not agree with germline; a read error may underlie this. This chain uses TRBV11-1 with TRBJ2-7; 7 nucleotides agree with TRBD1. The CDR3 is made up of 12 amino acids. CDR1 is SGHAT, CDR2 FQDESV, per germline (reference sequence). The CDR3 DNA is TGTGCCAGCAGCTTAGCCGACAGGGACGCCCACTTC. Its protein product is CASSLADRDAHF.

This clonotype was seen at least ten times. The chain has TRBV7-2 and TRBJ1-3; 9 bases fit TRBD1. From germline, CDR1 is SGHTA and CDR2 FQGNSA. The CDR3 has 15 residues. J was trimmed by 4 bases and V by 4 bases; bases with no gene match: 5. CDR3 residues: CASSYTQGAGNTIYF. In DNA form, the CDR3 reads TGTGCCAGCAGCTACACACAGGGGGCCGGAAACACCATATATTTT.

In its sample, this clonotype was seen a few times. The V and J genes are TRBV10-2 and TRBJ1-1; D perhaps matches TRBD1 (5 bases). Trimming shortened V by 7 bases and J by 1 base, and 10 bases separated the two germline ends. Germline CDR1 reads WSHSY; CDR2 reads SAAADI. This CDR3 region has 13 residues. This CDR3 reads CASTRTKNTEAFF. The CDR3 DNA is TGCGCCAGCACGAGGACAAAGAACACTGAAGCTTTCTTT.

The V and J genes are TRBV20-1 and TRBJ2-3; the match to TRBD2 covers 15 bases. The trim removed 6 bases at V and 4 bases at J, leaving 5 bases unmatched. CDR3 length equals 15 residues. Germline V gene lookup returns CDR1 DFQATT and CDR2 SNEGSKA (reference sequence). CDR3 in amino acids: CSARTSGRAPDTQYF. CDR3 DNA: TGCAGTGCGCGGACTAGCGGGAGGGCCCCAGATACGCAGTATTTT.

This clonotype was seen only a few times. The chain recombines TRBV20-1 with TRBJ2-7; 7 bases agree with TRBD2. The CDR3 sequence is 12 residues long. From germline, CDR1 is DFQATT and CDR2 SNEGSKA (reference sequence). The V segment lost 5 bases and the J segment 4 bases; nucleotides outside the gene matches: 5. CDR3 nucleotides: TGCAGTGCTTCAGGGACTAAGTACGAGCAGTACGTC. Translated, it gives CSASGTKYEQYV.

This chain uses TRBV10-3 with TRBJ2-6, with 13 bases aligning to TRBD2. The V gene's germline CDR1 is ENHRY and CDR2 SYGVKD. Trimming removed 4 bases from V and 0 bases from J; junction bases left unmatched: 6. The CDR3 contains 19 residues. The CDR3 reads CAISGRGLAGSSGANVLTF. The DNA of the CDR3 is TGTGCCATCAGTGGCCGGGGACTAGCGGGGAGCTCTGGGGCCAACGTCCTGACTTTC.

There are a few counts of this clonotype. An end of the junction does not agree with germline; a read error may underlie this. This rearrangement joins TRBV7-2 to TRBJ2-1, with 8 bases identical to TRBD2. The CDR3 spans 16 residues. Germline V gives CDR1 SGHTA, CDR2 FQGNSA. CDR3 loop: CASSSSRKRGYSEQFF. The CDR3 nucleotides are TGTGCCAGCAGCTCCTCTCGGAAGCGGGGGTACAGTGAGCAGTTCTTC.

In its sample, this clonotype was seen a few times. J is TRBJ2-2 and V is TRBV6-6; 11 bases match TRBD1. The CDR3 contains 15 residues. The V segment lost 6 bases and the J segment 4 bases; nucleotides outside the gene matches: 4. Looked up from germline, CDR1 is MNHNY and CDR2 is SVGAGI (reference sequence). CDR3 region: CASRTGTGGTGELFF. The CDR3 coding sequence is TGTGCCAGCAGAACTGGGACAGGGGGCACCGGGGAGCTGTTTTTT.

There are many counts of this clonotype. The chain links TRBV6-2 or TRBV6-3 to TRBJ1-5; possibly TRBD1 for D (5 bases). CDR1 MNHEY and CDR2 SVGEGT come from the germline V gene. This CDR3 spans 14 amino acids. The V end was cut by 6 bases, the J end by 3 bases, with 12 bases between. CDR3 sequence: CASRGTGNNQPQHF. In nucleotides, the CDR3 is TGTGCCAGCAGAGGGACTGGTAACAATCAGCCCCAGCATTTT.

This clonotype showed up just a few times. The V gene is TRBV18, the J gene TRBJ2-4; possible D gene TRBD1, 5 bases. The V end was cut by 2 bases, the J end by 0 bases, with 14 bases between. CDR1 KGHSH and CDR2 LQKENI come from the germline V gene. The CDR3 is made up of 17 amino acids. CDR3 loop: CASSPLGQRLAKNIQYF. In DNA, the CDR3 is TGTGCCAGCTCACCATTAGGACAAAGGCTAGCCAAAAACATTCAGTACTTC.

A few counts support this clonotype. V is TRBV20-1 and J is TRBJ2-1, with D tentatively TRBD2 (6 bases). The CDR3 length is 13 residues. Germline V gene sequence: CDR1 DFQATT, CDR2 SNEGSKA (reference sequence). Trimming shortened V by 4 bases and J by 10 bases, and 17 bases separated the two germline ends. For the CDR3, the DNA is TGCAGTGCTACCCGGGGGATCGTTGTGGAGCAGTTCTTC. Translating it yields CSATRGIVVEQFF.

This clonotype was observed a handful of times. V gene TRBV19 combines with J gene TRBJ2-1, with 13 bases lining up with TRBD2. CDR1 and CDR2 from the germline V gene are LNHDA and SQIVND (reference sequence). The CDR3 spans 16 residues. V lost 6 bases, J lost 7 bases, and 9 bases stayed unmatched. The CDR3: CASRAGGLAGWNEQFF. Here the CDR3 DNA reads TGTGCCAGTAGGGCCGGGGGACTAGCGGGATGGAATGAGCAGTTCTTC.

This clonotype was picked up many times. The gene calls are TRBV2 and TRBJ2-3, with D possibly being TRBD2 (6 bases). Trimming removed 8 bases from V and 2 bases from J, with 14 bases in between. CDR1 and CDR2 (germline): SNHLY, FYNNEI. The CDR3 length is 14 residues. The CDR3, as DNA: TGTGCCAGCGGCGGAGGGGCCGCCACAGATACGCAGTATTTT. It is translated as CASGGGAATDTQYF.

By share, this clonotype ranks as medium-sized. The CDR3 region is CASSQDAINYLAGGPYTQYF. CDR3 coding DNA: TGCGCCAGCAGCCAAGATGCCATCAATTATCTAGCGGGAGGGCCGTATACGCAGTATTTT. The V call is TRBV4-3, the J call TRBJ2-3; 12 bases align to TRBD2. The V segment lost 0 bases and the J segment 7 bases; nucleotides outside the gene matches: 17. Germline CDR1 LGHNA, CDR2 YSLEER. CDR3 length: 20 amino acids.

CDR3 sequence reads: CASRAAGTSGRDTQYF. The CDR3 DNA reads as TGTGCCAGCAGGGCAGCCGGGACTAGCGGGAGGGATACGCAGTATTTT. The J gene is TRBJ2-3, the V gene TRBV7-2; 15 positions agree with TRBD2. The V gene end was trimmed by 6 bases and the J gene end by 6 bases; junction bases not matched to a gene: 7. The CDR3 spans 16 residues. Germline CDR1 reads SGHTA; CDR2 reads FQGNSA.

This sequence joins TRBV7-2 and TRBJ2-4; 8 bases line up with TRBD1. The germline V gene has CDR1 SGHTA and CDR2 FQGNSA. Trimming at V came to 2 bases and at J to 0 bases, leaving 6 bases not matched to a gene. The CDR3 contains 17 residues. The CDR3, as DNA: TGTGCCAGCAGCTTATACAGACAGGGGATAGCCAAAAACATTCAGTACTTC. It codes for CASSLYRQGIAKNIQYF.